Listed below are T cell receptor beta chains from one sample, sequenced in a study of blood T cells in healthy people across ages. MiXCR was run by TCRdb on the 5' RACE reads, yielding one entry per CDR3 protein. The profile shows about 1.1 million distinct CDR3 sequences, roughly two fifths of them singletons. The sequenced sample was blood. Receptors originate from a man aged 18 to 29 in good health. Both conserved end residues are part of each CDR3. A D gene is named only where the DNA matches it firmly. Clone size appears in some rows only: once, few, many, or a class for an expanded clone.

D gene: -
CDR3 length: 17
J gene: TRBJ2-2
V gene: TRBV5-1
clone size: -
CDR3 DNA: TGCGCCAGCAGCCCCCGAGAGATCGGAGGGGGTACCGGGGAGCTGTTTTTT
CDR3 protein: CASSPREIGGGTGELFF

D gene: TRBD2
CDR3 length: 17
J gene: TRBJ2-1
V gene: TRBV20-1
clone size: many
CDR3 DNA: TGCAGTGCTAGAGATCCGGGGCGGGGGGTCCCGGTAAATGAGCAGTTCTTC
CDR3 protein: CSARDPGRGVPVNEQFF

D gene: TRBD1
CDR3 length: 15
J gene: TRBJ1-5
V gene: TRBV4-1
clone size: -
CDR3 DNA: TGCGCCAGCAGCCATCGACAGGGAAACAATCAGCCCCAGCATTTT
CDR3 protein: CASSHRQGNNQPQHF

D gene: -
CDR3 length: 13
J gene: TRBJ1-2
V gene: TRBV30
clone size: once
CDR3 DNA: TGTGCCTGGAGCAAGGGGGATAACTATGGCTACACCTTC
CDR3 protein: CAWSKGDNYGYTF

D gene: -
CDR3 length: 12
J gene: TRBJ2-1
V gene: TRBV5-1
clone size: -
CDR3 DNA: TGCGCCAGCAGCTTGGAGCGGGATGAGCAGTTCTTC
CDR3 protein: CASSLERDEQFF

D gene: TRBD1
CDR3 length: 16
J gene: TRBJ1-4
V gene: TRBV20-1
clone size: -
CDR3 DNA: TGCAGTGCTAGAGATTGGAGGGACAGGGTGGGTGAAAAACTGTTTTTT
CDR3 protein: CSARDWRDRVGEKLFF

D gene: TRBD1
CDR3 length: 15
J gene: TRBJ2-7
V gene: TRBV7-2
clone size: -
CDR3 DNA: TGTGCCAGCAGCTCTCGAGGGGGCGCCCCCTACGAGCAGTACTTC
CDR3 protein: CASSSRGGAPYEQYF

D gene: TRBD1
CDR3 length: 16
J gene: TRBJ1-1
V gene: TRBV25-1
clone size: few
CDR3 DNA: TGTGCCAGCAGTGAACGTATGACAGGGGGGAACACTGAAGCTTTCTTT
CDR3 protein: CASSERMTGGNTEAFF

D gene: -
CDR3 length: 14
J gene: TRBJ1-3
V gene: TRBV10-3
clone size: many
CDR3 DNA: TGTGCCATTCAGACAGAGCAGCCGGGAAACACCATATATTTT
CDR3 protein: CAIQTEQPGNTIYF

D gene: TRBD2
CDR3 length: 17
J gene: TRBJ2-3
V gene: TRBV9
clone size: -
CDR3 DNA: TGTGCCAGCAGCGTAGAGGGCGGGGGATCTAGCACAGATACGCAGTATTTT
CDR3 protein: CASSVEGGGSSTDTQYF

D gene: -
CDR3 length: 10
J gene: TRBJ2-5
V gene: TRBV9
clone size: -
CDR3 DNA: TGTGCCAGCGGCGGCCCTGAGCAGTACTTC
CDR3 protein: CASGGPEQYF

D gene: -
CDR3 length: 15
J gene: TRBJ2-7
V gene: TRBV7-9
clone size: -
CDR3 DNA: TGTGCCAGCAGCCCAACCAATAAAGGCCAGGGACTCACGTACTTC
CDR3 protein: CASSPTNKGQGLTYF

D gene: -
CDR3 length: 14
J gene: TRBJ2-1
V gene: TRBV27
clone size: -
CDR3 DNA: TGTGCCACCATAGGATGGGCAGGGGTCAATGAGCAGTTCTTC
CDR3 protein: CATIGWAGVNEQFF

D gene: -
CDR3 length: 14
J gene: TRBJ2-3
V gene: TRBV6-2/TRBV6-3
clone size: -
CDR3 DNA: TGTGCCAGCAGACCCACTGGGAGCACAGATACGCAGTATTTT
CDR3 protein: CASRPTGSTDTQYF

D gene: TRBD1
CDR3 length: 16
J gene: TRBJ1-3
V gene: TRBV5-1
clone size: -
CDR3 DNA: TGCGCCAGCAGCTTGGGACAGACAGGGCTCGGAAACACCATATATTTT
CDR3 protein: CASSLGQTGLGNTIYF

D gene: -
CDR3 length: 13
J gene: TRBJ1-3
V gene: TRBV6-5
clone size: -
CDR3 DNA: TGTGCCAGCAGTTACTCGTTAGGAAACACCATATATTTT
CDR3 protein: CASSYSLGNTIYF

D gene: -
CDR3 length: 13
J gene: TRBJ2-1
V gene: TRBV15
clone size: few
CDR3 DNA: TGTGCCACCAGCAGCCAGGGTTACAATGAGCAGTTCTTC
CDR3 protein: CATSSQGYNEQFF

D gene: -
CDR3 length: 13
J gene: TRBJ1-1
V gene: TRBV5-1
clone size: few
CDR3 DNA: TGCGCCAGCAGCTTAATGTTAAGGGAGGAAGCTTTCTTT
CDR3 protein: CASSLMLREEAFF

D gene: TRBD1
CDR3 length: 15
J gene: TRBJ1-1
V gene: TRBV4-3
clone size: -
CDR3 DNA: TGCGCCAGCAGCCAAGGGGGACAGAAGAACACTGAAGCTTTCTTT
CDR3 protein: CASSQGGQKNTEAFF

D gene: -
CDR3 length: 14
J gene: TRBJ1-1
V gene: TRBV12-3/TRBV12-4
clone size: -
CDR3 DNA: TGTGCCAGCAGTTTAGGGACAGCGAGCACTGAAGCTTTCTTT
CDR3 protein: CASSLGTASTEAFF

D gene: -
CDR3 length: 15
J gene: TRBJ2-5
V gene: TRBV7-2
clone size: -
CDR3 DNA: TGTGCCAGCAGCTTAGTCACAGGGCTACAAGAGACCCAGTACTTC
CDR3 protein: CASSLVTGLQETQYF

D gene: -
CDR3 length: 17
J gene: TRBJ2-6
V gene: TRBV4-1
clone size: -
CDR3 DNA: TGCGCCAGCAGCCAAGGGCTGGGATACTCTGGGGCCAACGTCCTGACTTTC
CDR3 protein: CASSQGLGYSGANVLTF

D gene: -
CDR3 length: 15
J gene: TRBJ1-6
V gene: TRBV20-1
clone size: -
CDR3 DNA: TGCAGTGCCTCCCGCGACAACTCCTATAATTCACCCCTCCACTTT
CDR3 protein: CSASRDNSYNSPLHF

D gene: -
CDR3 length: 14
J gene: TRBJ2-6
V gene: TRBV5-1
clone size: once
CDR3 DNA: TGCGCCAGCAGCCTAAATACTGGGGCCAACGTCCTGACTTTC
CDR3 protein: CASSLNTGANVLTF

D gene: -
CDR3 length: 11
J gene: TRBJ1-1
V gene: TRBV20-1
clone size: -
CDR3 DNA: TGCAGTTTTCCATGGAACACTGAAGCTTTCTTT
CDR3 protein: CSFPWNTEAFF